These 9 T cell receptor beta chains were all obtained from the same sample, sequenced in a study of circulating CD8 cells and anti-PD-1 response in melanoma (dated by TCRdb to 2020 to 2021). Four subsets defined by PD-1 and/or TIGIT were sorted from live CD3+CD8+TCRalphabeta+ cells on a BD FACSAria II cell sorter. Sequencing took place on a NextSeq 500. The QIAseq Immune Repertoire RNA Library Kit, Human TCR Panel, was used to prepare TCR libraries from approximately 16 ng of total RNA. TCRdb reworked the public reads: Q25 trimming with fastp, MiXCR clone assembly, productive beta chains retained. Records with the same CDR3 protein are collapsed into one entry carrying the most frequent genes and DNA. Across this sample there are about 620 distinct CDR3 sequences, with roughly 7% seen only once. Approximately 18% of the sample is in the top ten clones. The sample was CD8+ T cells from PBMCs, taken at baseline or after one month of anti-PD-1 therapy (not recorded which). These TCRs come from a human donor with melanoma.

By share, this clonotype counts as medium-sized. The rearrangement uses TRBV10-2 and TRBJ2-7, with 7 positions matching TRBD2. Trimming removed 6 bases from V and 3 bases from J; junction bases left unmatched: 2. The germline gives CDR1 WSHSY, CDR2 SAAADI. The CDR3 contains 12 residues. CDR3 sequence (DNA): TGCGCCAGCAGAGCTAGCGGCTACGAGCAGTACTTC. Protein sequence: CASRASGYEQYF.

Relative to its sample, this clonotype is large. This rearrangement joins TRBV29-1 to TRBJ2-3; no clear D. CDR3 length: 13 amino acids. The V end was cut by 2 bases, the J end by 4 bases, with 10 bases between. The germline gives CDR1 SQVTM, CDR2 ANQGSEA. This CDR3 is CSVERRPPDTQYF. CDR3 coding DNA: TGCAGCGTTGAACGGCGTCCGCCAGATACGCAGTATTTT.

By proportion, this clonotype is large. The chain is built from TRBV10-2 and TRBJ2-7; the match to TRBD2 covers 7 bases. Germline CDR1 and CDR2: WSHSY and SAAADI. The V and J ends lost 4 bases and 3 bases, in that order; junction bases with no gene match: 0. CDR3 length: 12 residues. The DNA for the CDR3 is TGCGCCAGCAGTGCTAGCGGCTACGAGCAGTACTTC. Its translation: CASSASGYEQYF.

By proportion, this clonotype is large. The rearrangement links TRBV19 to TRBJ1-2, with D possibly matching TRBD1 (6 bases). Germline CDR1 is LNHDA and CDR2 is SQIVND (reference sequence). This CDR3 has 16 residues. Trimming took 2 bases from V and 6 from J, leaving 19 bases between them. The DNA of the CDR3 is TGTGCCAGTAGTATAACCCCCGTAGGGGGGGCCGATGGCTACACCTTC. This encodes CASSITPVGGADGYTF.

This clonotype is labeled medium-sized. This chain links TRBV20-1 with TRBJ1-2; D unresolved. The CDR3 loop spans 13 amino acids. CDR1 and CDR2 (germline): DFQATT, SNEGSKA (reference sequence). V lost 0 bases and J 5 bases, leaving 10 bases between the germline ends. The CDR3 nucleotides are TGCAGTGCTAGAGATAAGGGAGGATATGGCTACACCTTC. Translation gives CSARDKGGYGYTF.

This clonotype is large in the sample. This chain connects TRBV7-3 to TRBJ2-2; D is ambiguous. This CDR3 is built from 14 residues. V lost 3 bases and J 5 bases, leaving 10 bases between the germline ends. Per the germline V gene, CDR1 is SGHTA and CDR2 is FQGTGA. For the CDR3, the DNA is TGTGCCAGCAGCTTCGGCCTAGGGACCGGGGAGCTGTTTTTT. Translating gives CASSFGLGTGELFF.

Sample share makes this clonotype large. The chain employs TRBV25-1 and TRBJ2-1; unclear D gene. Germline CDR1 reads MGHDK; CDR2 reads SYGVNS. This CDR3 is 13 amino acids long. The ends were cut back, 0 bases at V and 5 bases at J, with 5 bases in the middle. The CDR3 DNA reads TGTGCCAGCAGTGAATATGGTAACAATGAGCAGTTCTTC. Protein: CASSEYGNNEQFF.

Sample share makes this clonotype large. J is TRBJ1-5 and V is TRBV2; 7 nucleotides align to TRBD1. The V gene's germline CDR1 is SNHLY and CDR2 FYNNEI. There are 15 residues in the CDR3. The J segment lost 1 base and the V segment lost 1 base, leaving 1 base of the junction unmatched. The DNA of the CDR3 is TGTGCCAGCAGTGAAGTCAGGGGGAGCAATCAGCCCCAGCATTTT. As protein: CASSEVRGSNQPQHF.

Of note for this clonotype: This clone may be a read error of a much larger clone one base away. The genes are TRBV10-3 and TRBJ2-2; D might be TRBD1 (6 bases). V gave up 8 bases and J gave up 10 bases, with 14 bases separating them. Germline loops: CDR1 ENHRY, CDR2 SYGVKD. This CDR3 region has 12 residues. The CDR3 loop reads CAIRTANEELFF. The CDR3 DNA follows: TGTGCCATCCGGACAGCGAACGAGGAGCTGTTTTTT.